The clone carrying this TCR beta chain is a singleton in its sample. CDR3 length: 21 amino acids. The J segment lost 2 bases and the V segment lost 9 bases, leaving 27 bases of the junction unmatched. The data stem from a study of blood T cell repertoires in COVID-19. In the study overall: Sites across the United States, Italy and Spain contributed samples from acute and convalescent COVID-19. T cells, B-cell-depleted T cells, or PBMCs supplied cDNA or gDNA.

Original processing methods: Reference gene primer amplification gave estimated nucleated cell counts. TCRdb's copy holds only in-frame clones and misses some; the assay was immunoSEQ multiplex PCR. V, J and clone size are those of that table, while D and trimming were read from the DNA. The profile shows about 210,000 clones, about nine tenths of them singletons. This chain connects TRBV23-1 to TRBJ2-3; 9 bases agree with TRBD2. TRBV23-1 is an ORF, with its function uncertain. What was sequenced was peripheral blood. The sequence was collected from a man aged 35 to 55 with acute or convalescent COVID-19. This CDR3 reads CARTNIAGAADIYPATDTQYF. The DNA for the CDR3 is TGCGCCAGGACAAACATAGCGGGAGCCGCCGACATATACCCAGCCACAGATACGCAGTATTTT.